Listed below are T cell receptor beta chains from one sample, sequenced in a study of T cell responses to AZD1222 COVID-19 vaccine. Assay: immunoSEQ multiplex PCR; the TCRdb copy retains only in-frame clones and omits some. Of fewer than 90,000 clones in the sample, about 93% are singletons; the top ten hold roughly 12%. The sample was peripheral blood, taken 28 days after the second AZD1222 dose. The receptors here all came from an adult who received the AZD1222 COVID-19 vaccine. CDR3s include the opening cysteine and the closing phenylalanine or tryptophan. A D gene is named only where the DNA matches it firmly. The size of a clone is reported for some rows only, either as once, few or many, or as a class for expanded clones.

D	size	V	J	CDR3	DNA
NA	NA	TRBV3-1/TRBV3-2	TRBJ1-1	CASSPTWGRLNTEAFF	TGTGCCAGCAGCCCGACCTGGGGGAGGCTGAACACTGAAGCTTTCTTT
NA	NA	TRBV9	TRBJ2-2	CASSVVPQGNTGELFF	TGTGCCAGCAGCGTAGTCCCCCAGGGAAACACCGGGGAGCTGTTTTTT
NA	once	TRBV10-1	TRBJ2-1	CASSELRESYNEQFF	TGCGCCAGCAGTGAGCTGCGGGAATCCTACAATGAGCAGTTCTTC
TRBD2	NA	TRBV12-3/TRBV12-4	TRBJ2-3	CASIGLAGDTQYF	TGTGCCAGCATAGGACTAGCTGGAGATACGCAGTATTTT
TRBD1	NA	TRBV13	TRBJ1-2	CASSRRQASGGGYTF	TGTGCCAGCAGCCGGAGACAGGCCTCAGGGGGTGGCTACACCTTC
NA	NA	TRBV29-1	TRBJ1-1	CSVEQYQGTEAFF	TGCAGCGTTGAACAGTATCAGGGCACTGAAGCTTTCTTT
NA	NA	TRBV5-1	TRBJ2-1	CASSLLTITNEQFF	TGCGCCAGCAGCTTACTGACTATCACCAATGAGCAGTTCTTC
TRBD2	NA	TRBV6-1	TRBJ2-1	CASSEGLASNEQFF	TGTGCCAGCAGTGAAGGACTAGCCAGCAATGAGCAGTTCTTC
NA	NA	TRBV6-5	TRBJ1-1	CASSYGRRRNTEAFF	TGTGCCAGCAGTTACGGGAGACGGAGGAACACTGAAGCTTTCTTT
TRBD2	once	TRBV18	TRBJ2-1	CASSPGTSGGQYNEQFF	TGTGCCAGCTCACCAGGGACTAGCGGGGGGCAATACAATGAGCAGTTCTTC
NA	NA	TRBV3-1/TRBV3-2	TRBJ2-1	CASSQLHSGNEQFF	TGTGCCAGCAGCCAACTACATTCGGGAAATGAGCAGTTCTTC
TRBD1	NA	TRBV3-1/TRBV3-2	TRBJ1-5	CASSWGQPNQPQHF	TGTGCCAGCAGCTGGGGACAGCCAAATCAGCCCCAGCATTTT
NA	NA	TRBV19	TRBJ2-7	CASSPQHRVTYEQYF	TGTGCCAGTAGTCCCCAACACAGGGTGACCTACGAGCAGTACTTC
NA	NA	TRBV30	TRBJ2-7	CAWSGQDSYEQYF	TGTGCCTGGAGTGGGCAGGACTCCTACGAGCAGTACTTC
NA	NA	TRBV28	TRBJ2-2	CASSLRGSGTGELFF	TGTGCCAGCAGTTTGCGGGGATCTGGCACCGGGGAGCTGTTTTTT
TRBD1	NA	TRBV7-2	TRBJ1-2	CASSPRTGGRYGYTF	TGTGCCAGCAGCCCCCGGACAGGGGGCCGCTATGGCTACACCTTC
TRBD1	NA	TRBV5-5	TRBJ1-2	CASRLLQGNYGYTF	TGTGCCAGCAGGTTACTACAGGGGAACTATGGCTACACCTTC
TRBD2	NA	TRBV18	TRBJ2-1	CASSPTGTSGSYNEQFF	TGTGCCAGCTCACCTACCGGGACTAGCGGGAGTTACAATGAGCAGTTCTTC
NA	NA	TRBV7-9	TRBJ2-5	CASSLGVVGAETQYF	TGTGCCAGCAGCTTAGGGGTTGTGGGGGCGGAGACCCAGTACTTC
NA	few	TRBV15	TRBJ1-5	CATSRDKLDLGKREPQHF	TGTGCCACCAGCAGAGATAAGCTCGATCTGGGGAAAAGGGAGCCCCAGCATTTT
TRBD2	NA	TRBV3-1/TRBV3-2	TRBJ2-5	CASSQIAGGGYGTQYF	TGTGCCAGCAGCCAAATAGCGGGAGGGGGGTATGGGACCCAGTACTTC
NA	NA	TRBV9	TRBJ2-7	CASSVGGRNYEQYF	TGTGCCAGCAGCGTCGGGGGGCGGAACTACGAGCAGTACTTC
NA	NA	TRBV7-8	TRBJ2-7	CASSLARGRYSYEQYF	TGTGCCAGCAGCTTAGCGCGTGGCCGGTACTCCTACGAGCAGTACTTC
TRBD1	NA	TRBV4-1	TRBJ1-1	CASSLQGGGQAEAFF	TGCGCCAGCAGCCTGCAGGGAGGGGGCCAGGCTGAAGCTTTCTTT
NA	NA	TRBV19	TRBJ2-2	CASSIGRQGGTGELFF	TGTGCCAGTAGTATAGGTCGGCAGGGTGGCACCGGGGAGCTGTTTTTT
TRBD1	NA	TRBV5-1	TRBJ2-3	CASSGTVSTDTQYF	TGCGCCAGCAGTGGGACAGTTAGCACAGATACGCAGTATTTT
NA	NA	TRBV29-1	TRBJ1-2	CSVGTTANYGYTF	TGCAGCGTTGGGACAACAGCTAACTATGGCTACACCTTC
NA	once	TRBV29-1	TRBJ1-1	CSVVGEMNTEAFF	TGCAGCGTTGTGGGGGAGATGAACACTGAAGCTTTCTTT
NA	once	TRBV2	TRBJ1-1	CASSVRTEAFF	TGTGCCAGCAGTGTCCGGACCGAGGCTTTCTTT
NA	NA	TRBV7-2	TRBJ1-1	CASSSQAGIEAFF	TGTGCCAGCAGCTCCCAAGCGGGGATTGAAGCTTTCTTT
NA	NA	TRBV5-1	TRBJ2-5	CASSRQETQYF	TGCGCCAGCAGCCGTCAAGAGACCCAGTACTTC
NA	NA	TRBV18	TRBJ1-2	CASSLTGTSLYGYTF	TGTGCCAGCTCACTCACCGGGACAAGCCTCTATGGCTACACCTTC
NA	NA	TRBV11-3	TRBJ2-3	CASSLGQPFTDTQYF	TGTGCCAGCAGCTTAGGACAGCCATTTACAGATACGCAGTATTTT
NA	NA	TRBV5-5	TRBJ1-3	CASSLLGNSGNTIYF	TGTGCCAGCAGCTTGTTAGGGAACTCTGGAAACACCATATATTTT
NA	NA	TRBV10-3	TRBJ1-5	CAARPHSDQPQHF	TGTGCCGCCCGACCTCACAGCGATCAGCCCCAGCATTTT
NA	NA	TRBV29-1	TRBJ1-1	CSVDTGSNTEAFF	TGCAGCGTTGACACAGGGTCGAACACTGAAGCTTTCTTT
TRBD1	NA	TRBV27	TRBJ2-7	CASSNPGQGPYEQYF	TGTGCCAGCAGTAATCCGGGACAGGGGCCCTACGAGCAGTACTTC
NA	NA	TRBV19	TRBJ1-1	CASRTGNGNTEAFF	TGTGCCAGTAGGACAGGAAATGGGAACACTGAAGCTTTCTTT
TRBD1	many	TRBV18	TRBJ1-1	CASSPQSGQGAFF	TGTGCCAGCTCACCACAGTCCGGACAGGGAGCTTTCTTT
NA	NA	TRBV5-1	TRBJ1-1	CASSMDSWNTEAFF	TGCGCCAGCAGCATGGACAGCTGGAACACTGAAGCTTTCTTT
NA	once	TRBV18	TRBJ2-1	CASSPGRGGTYNEQFF	TGTGCCAGCTCACCAGGGAGAGGGGGGACCTACAATGAGCAGTTCTTC
TRBD2	many	TRBV2	TRBJ2-7	CASSAGTRVEQYF	TGTGCCAGCAGTGCCGGGACTAGAGTCGAGCAGTACTTC